A single sample gave rise to the 15 T cell receptor beta chains below, sequenced in a study of OX40 agonist ivuxolimab in advanced cancers. The table came from immunoSEQ multiplex PCR; TCRdb's copy has only in-frame clones and leaves some out. The sample shows approximately 100,000 clones, 87% of them seen only once. The material sequenced was CD4+ or CD8+ T cells sorted from blood, taken in a trial of the OX40 agonist ivuxolimab. These receptors were obtained from an adult with an advanced solid tumor such as melanoma, head and neck, liver or kidney cancer.

The chain joins TRBV18 to TRBJ1-5; 7 bases match TRBD1. CDR1 is KGHSH and CDR2 is LQKENI in the germline V gene. The V gene end was trimmed by 3 bases and the J gene end by 7 bases; junction bases not matched to a gene: 6. This CDR3 has 14 residues. This CDR3 reads CASSPGQVQQPQHF. DNA of the CDR3: TGTGCCAGCTCACCCGGACAGGTTCAGCAGCCCCAGCATTTT.

The CDR3 sequence: CATEEGVGGQETQYF. Written as DNA, the CDR3 is TGTGCCACCGAGGAGGGGGTGGGGGGCCAAGAGACCCAGTACTTC. This chain joins TRBV2 and TRBJ2-5; either TRBD1 or TRBD2 may fit D (6 bases each). With 10 bases removed from V and 1 base from J, the gap between germline ends came to 19 bases. The CDR3 is made up of 15 amino acids. Germline lookup yields CDR1 SNHLY and CDR2 FYNNEI.

This chain connects TRBV7-9 to TRBJ2-2; possibly TRBD1 or TRBD2 for D (6 bases each). Germline CDR1 and CDR2: SEHNR and FQNEAQ (reference sequence). The CDR3 covers 15 residues. Deletions cut 5 bases from V and 7 bases from J, with 17 bases between. The CDR3 here is CASSPKGGHGGELFF. In DNA form, the CDR3 reads TGTGCCAGCAGCCCCAAGGGGGGCCATGGCGGGGAGCTGTTTTTT. Combining the CDR3 with reference TRBV7-9 and TRBJ2-2 gives the whole variable domain DTGVSQNPRHKITKRGQNVTFRCDPISEHNRLYWYRQTLGQGPEFLTYFQNEAQLEKSRLLSDRFSAERPKGSFSTLEIQRTEQGDSAMYLCASSPKGGHGGELFFGEGSRLTVL.

The V call is TRBV11-2, the J call TRBJ1-2; D is perhaps TRBD1 (5 bases). Trimming took off 8 bases at V and 8 bases at J, with 18 bases between the two ends. The CDR3 has 13 residues. CDR1 SGHAT and CDR2 FQNNGV come from the germline V gene. The CDR3 DNA is TGTGCCAGCGGAGTAAGTCTCAACAGGGGCTACACCTTC. This encodes CASGVSLNRGYTF.

This chain links TRBV11-3 with TRBJ1-2; possible D gene TRBD1, 5 bases. CDR3 size: 12 residues. Looked up from germline, CDR1 is SGHNT and CDR2 is YENEEA. Trimming stripped 5 bases from V and 8 bases from J, with 12 bases between. The chain's CDR3 is CASSQRGGGYTF. In DNA, the CDR3 is TGTGCCAGCAGCCAACGCGGGGGAGGCTACACCTTC.

The V call is TRBV27, the J call TRBJ2-3, with 7 bases matching TRBD1. Trimming cost V 11 bases and J 1 base; bases outside gene matches: 6. CDR3 length: 13 residues. CDR1 MNHEY and CDR2 SMNVEV come from the germline V gene (reference sequence). The CDR3 bases are TGTGCCTCTTCTGACAGGGGCACAGATACGCAGTATTTT. It codes for CASSDRGTDTQYF.

This clone was observed once. The rearrangement uses TRBV15 and TRBJ2-5; D might be TRBD1 (5 bases). Between the trimmed V and J ends, which lost 3 bases and 0 bases, there was a span of 17 bases. CDR3 length: 17 residues. Germline CDR1 is LNHNV and CDR2 is YYDKDF (reference sequence). CDR3 coding DNA: TGTGCCACCAGCAGCGACTTCGACAGCTCGTACCAAGAGACCCAGTACTTC. It translates to CATSSDFDSSYQETQYF.

With respect to this clone: The junction shows a germline mismatch at one end, possibly a read error. The chain carries TRBV28 and TRBJ1-2, with D maybe TRBD1 (5 bases). The CDR3 runs to 12 residues. The germline CDR1 and CDR2 sequences are MDHEN and SYDVKM. The CDR3 nucleotides are TGTGCCACCAACAAGGGGTCACGTCCGCCTTTCTTC. Its translation is CATNKGSRPPFF.

This clone was observed once. This chain uses TRBV18 with TRBJ1-1; TRBD1 aligns across 7 bases. Germline V gene sequence: CDR1 KGHSH, CDR2 LQKENI. The CDR3 is 14 amino acids. Trimming removed 4 bases from V and 3 bases from J; junction bases left unmatched: 5. In nucleotides, the CDR3 is TGTGCCAGCTCACAGGGGACAGCGGACACTGAAGCTTTCTTT. This sequence encodes CASSQGTADTEAFF.

The rearrangement joins TRBV19 to TRBJ1-2; D gene unclear. V dropped 1 base and J dropped 0 bases, with 9 bases sitting between them. The CDR3 is 15 amino acids. CDR1 LNHDA and CDR2 SQIVND come from the germline V gene (reference sequence). CDR3 sequence (DNA): TGTGCCAGTAGTATAGTGGCGGTCGCTAACTATGGCTACACCTTC. It is translated as CASSIVAVANYGYTF.

The chain couples TRBV7-2 to TRBJ2-3; unclear D gene. From germline, CDR1 is SGHTA and CDR2 FQGNSA. Trimming pared 5 bases from V and 1 base from J, leaving 4 bases between. CDR3 length equals 12 residues. The CDR3 sequence: CASSLRTDTQYF. The CDR3, as DNA: TGTGCCAGCAGCCTTCGCACAGATACGCAGTATTTT.

The count of this clone is one. This sequence joins TRBV28 and TRBJ1-2; 9 bases are shared with TRBD1. The ends lost 6 bases at V and 5 bases at J; junction bases unmatched: 4. The CDR3 runs to 13 residues. Germline CDR1 is MDHEN and CDR2 is SYDVKM. The CDR3 DNA follows: TGTGCCAGCAGGGGACAGGGACGGTATGGCTACACCTTC. Protein: CASRGQGRYGYTF.

V and J are TRBV6-1 and TRBJ2-7; D is uncertain. The CDR3 has 10 residues. The V end was cut by 10 bases, the J end by 3 bases, with 7 bases between. CDR1 is MNHNS and CDR2 is SASEGT in the germline V gene. CDR3 nucleotide sequence: TGTGCCACCCTTTACTACGAGCAGTACTTC. It specifies CATLYYEQYF.

This clone was picked up a small number of times. This chain links TRBV2 with TRBJ1-5, with D unresolved. The CDR3 has 13 residues. V was trimmed by 4 bases and J by 5 bases, leaving 9 bases between them. Per germline, CDR1 SNHLY and CDR2 FYNNEI. CDR3 sequence: CASSVNSHQPQHF. The CDR3 nucleotides read TGTGCCAGCAGTGTGAATTCCCATCAGCCCCAGCATTTT.

The chain employs TRBV7-9 and TRBJ1-2; D call uncertain. The CDR3 loop spans 12 amino acids. The germline V and J ends were trimmed by 2 bases and 2 bases, with 3 bases remaining between them. The germline V gene has CDR1 SEHNR and CDR2 FQNEAQ (reference sequence). The CDR3 spells CASSLQNYGYTF. The CDR3 DNA reads TGTGCCAGCAGCTTACAGAACTATGGCTACACCTTC. The variable domain in full, completed from reference TRBV7-9 and TRBJ1-2, reads DTGVSQNPRHKITKRGQNVTFRCDPISEHNRLYWYRQTLGQGPEFLTYFQNEAQLEKSRLLSDRFSAERPKGSFSTLEIQRTEQGDSAMYLCASSLQNYGYTFGSGTRLTVV.